This is a list of T cell receptor beta chains from one sample in a study of blood T cell repertoires in COVID-19. The repertoire was sequenced with immunoSEQ multiplex PCR; TCRdb's copy has only in-frame clones and lacks some. This sample has 150,000 to 200,000 clones, with approximately 83% found just once. Sequencing input: PBMCs or T cells enriched from blood (not recorded which). All receptors come from a woman between 55 and 75 years old who had recovered from COVID-19. Each CDR3 is given with its conserved first and last residue. The order of the fields is V gene, J gene, CDR3 length, CDR3 protein.

TRBV10-3,TRBJ2-3,15,CAISEGGLSTDTQYF
TRBV30,TRBJ1-5,12,CAFQVQGQPQHF
TRBV19,TRBJ1-2,12,CASSINPGGYTF
TRBV27,TRBJ2-3,16,CASSSILAGGASTQYF
TRBV9,TRBJ2-7,14,CASSRDPSDHEQYF
TRBV21-1,TRBJ1-3,15,CASSKVGRGENTIYF
TRBV6-1,TRBJ1-3,15,CASSELTGVGNTIYF
TRBV19,TRBJ1-4,13,CASSIVLEEKLFF
TRBV29-1,TRBJ1-2,14,CSVRDRGLEYGYTF
TRBV6-5,TRBJ1-5,15,CANCTGGRNNQPQHF
TRBV11-2,TRBJ2-2,15,CASRFVPGDTGELFF
TRBV2,TRBJ1-5,13,CASSPGGSQPQHF
TRBV28,TRBJ1-1,13,CASSFSGVGEAFF
TRBV19,TRBJ1-5,15,CASSIGVAMAQPQHF
TRBV5-1,TRBJ2-4,14,CASSLGDSWGIQYF
TRBV3-1/TRBV3-2,TRBJ2-2,14,CASSQERGYGELFF
TRBV12-5,TRBJ2-1,18,CASGSGTGWDRAYNEQFF
TRBV4-1,TRBJ2-7,16,CASSQGRDRGSYEQYF
TRBV10-3,TRBJ1-1,14,CAISLDRELTEAFF
TRBV6-5,TRBJ2-7,15,CASIERWGVTYEQYF
TRBV2,TRBJ2-3,17,CASSEFGQRFSTDTQYF
TRBV29-1,TRBJ2-5,13,CSVLTGTRETQYF
TRBV20-1,TRBJ1-1,13,CSASRQRNTEAFF
TRBV7-8,TRBJ2-1,15,CASSLGASGSDEQFF
TRBV5-4,TRBJ2-7,14,CASTPSGGSYEQYF
TRBV5-1,TRBJ1-1,13,CASSLQGNTEAFF
TRBV11-2,TRBJ2-3,13,CASSLDLTDTQYF
TRBV3-1/TRBV3-2,TRBJ2-5,16,CASSQGLAVAQETQYF
TRBV3-1/TRBV3-2,TRBJ1-5,13,CASSQGGAQPQHF
TRBV3-1/TRBV3-2,TRBJ2-4,15,CASSQERTGKNIQYF
TRBV28,TRBJ1-1,16,CASSPGTGILNTEAFF
TRBV28,TRBJ1-1,14,CASSFGGMNTEAFF
TRBV27,TRBJ2-1,15,CASSLSGSSYNEQFF
TRBV7-9,TRBJ1-2,14,CASSKTGAGYGYTF
TRBV16,TRBJ1-1,14,CASSQGGLYTEAFF
TRBV30,TRBJ1-2,12,CAWTSGPHGYTF
TRBV7-8,TRBJ1-1,15,CASSQYQGPNTEAFF
TRBV7-2,TRBJ1-1,14,CASSYDSRGTEAFF
TRBV5-5,TRBJ2-3,13,CASSLVGADTQYF
TRBV11-3,TRBJ2-7,12,CASSRDSGRQYF
TRBV7-2,TRBJ1-6,15,CASSLASGNYSPLHF
TRBV11-2,TRBJ2-3,12,CASSLFRDTQYF
TRBV5-1,TRBJ2-7,14,CASSSRGGRGEQYF
TRBV10-1,TRBJ2-1,15,CASSLAGGMNNEQFF
TRBV27,TRBJ1-6,16,CASSLGRDRVDSPLHF
TRBV30,TRBJ1-1,13,CASQGALSTEAFF
TRBV5-1,TRBJ2-1,16,CASSYPRLAGNNEQFF
TRBV12-3/TRBV12-4,TRBJ1-2,13,CASSSTQKYGYTF
TRBV28,TRBJ2-2,15,CASSLNRGRSGELFF
TRBV3-1/TRBV3-2,TRBJ2-3,13,CASTNRGRGTQYF
TRBV21-1,TRBJ2-2,17,CASSKGGGRTNTGELFF
TRBV13,TRBJ2-2,16,CASSFSGTANTGELFF
TRBV5-4,TRBJ1-1,15,CASSQPRGTNTEAFF
TRBV5-1,TRBJ2-3,14,CASTNGGETDTQYF
TRBV3-1/TRBV3-2,TRBJ2-3,15,CASSQNSGNTDTQYF
TRBV11-3,TRBJ2-1,15,CASSATGGTYHEQFF
TRBV7-2,TRBJ2-5,15,CASSPRAGEQETQYF
TRBV28,TRBJ1-6,16,CASSTGLARFASPLHF
TRBV30,TRBJ2-1,14,CAYLTGLAIPEQFF